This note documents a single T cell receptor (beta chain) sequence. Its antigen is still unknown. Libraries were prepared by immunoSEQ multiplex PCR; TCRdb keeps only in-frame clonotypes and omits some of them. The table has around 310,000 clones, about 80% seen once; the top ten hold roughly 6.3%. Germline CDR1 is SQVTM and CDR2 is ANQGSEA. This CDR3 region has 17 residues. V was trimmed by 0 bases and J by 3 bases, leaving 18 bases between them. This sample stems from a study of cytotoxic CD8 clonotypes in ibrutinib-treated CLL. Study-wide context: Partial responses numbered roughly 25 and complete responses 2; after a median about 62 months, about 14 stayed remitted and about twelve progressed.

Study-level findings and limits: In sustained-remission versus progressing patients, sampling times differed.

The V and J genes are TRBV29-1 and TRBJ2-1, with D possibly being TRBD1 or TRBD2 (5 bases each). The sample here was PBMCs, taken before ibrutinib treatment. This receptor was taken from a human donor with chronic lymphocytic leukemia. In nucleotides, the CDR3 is TGCAGCGTTGAAGACCGTGGGACGCCTATAGGCTACAATGAGCAGTTCTTC. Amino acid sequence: CSVEDRGTPIGYNEQFF.